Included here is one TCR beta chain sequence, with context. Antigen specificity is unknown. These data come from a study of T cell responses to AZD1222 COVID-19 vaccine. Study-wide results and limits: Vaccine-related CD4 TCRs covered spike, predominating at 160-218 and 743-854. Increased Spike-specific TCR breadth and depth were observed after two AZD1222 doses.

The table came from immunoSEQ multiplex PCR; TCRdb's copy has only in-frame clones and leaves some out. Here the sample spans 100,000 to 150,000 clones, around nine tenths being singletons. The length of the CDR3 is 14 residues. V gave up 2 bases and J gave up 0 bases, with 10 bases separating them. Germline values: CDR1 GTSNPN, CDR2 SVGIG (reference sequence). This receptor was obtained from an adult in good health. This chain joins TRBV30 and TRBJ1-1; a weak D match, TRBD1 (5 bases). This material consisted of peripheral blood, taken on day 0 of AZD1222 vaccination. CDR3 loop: CAWSRGVMNTEAFF. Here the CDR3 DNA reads TGTGCCTGGAGTCGAGGGGTTATGAACACTGAAGCTTTCTTT.